This T cell receptor beta chain was identified in a study of cytomegalovirus exposure and HLA in healthy donors. The PCR used 60 Vbeta and 13 Jbeta primers. Data came from immunoSEQ multiplex PCR; TCRdb stores just in-frame clones and leaves some out. This table holds 240,000 or so clones, about 80% found once. Germline-derived CDR1 and CDR2 are LGHNA and YNFKEQ. This CDR3 spans 15 amino acids. V was clipped by 4 bases and J by 6 bases, with 15 bases between them. Source material: PBMCs. The receptor was isolated from a woman aged 55-70 years in good health and CMV-seropositive. The genes are TRBV4-2 and TRBJ2-2; tentatively, D is TRBD2 (5 bases). The CDR3 nucleotides read TGTGCCAGCAGCCGTCTAGCCGAGGGCGCCGGGGAGCTGTTTTTT. The encoded protein is CASSRLAEGAGELFF.